This T cell receptor beta chain was identified during a study of CD8 T cells in ankylosing spondylitis. Whole-study results and caveats: Earlier literature documents some of the motif variants in reactive arthritis synovial fluid and blood. Seemingly distinctive of ankylosing spondylitis blood was a TCR beta motif formed by eight highly homologous variants.

Using quantitative 5'-RACE with molecular barcodes, the authors made TCR beta libraries. MiXCR, run by TCRdb on the 5' RACE reads, gives a single entry per CDR3 protein. This table has 400,000 to 450,000 distinct CDR3 sequences, more than 15% appearing once. In regard to this clonotype: No antigen is known for it.

This CDR3 comprises 15 residues. Germline V gives CDR1 DFQATT, CDR2 SNEGSKA (reference sequence). Between the trimmed V and J ends, which lost 0 bases and 0 bases, there was a span of 9 bases. The material sequenced was blood, either unsorted or a sorted T cell fraction (not recorded which). V and J are TRBV20-1 and TRBJ1-5; D remains ambiguous. The source is a male donor with ankylosing spondylitis. The DNA for the CDR3 is TGCAGTGCTAGAGATCGCAGAGGTAGCAATCAGCCCCAGCATTTT. Translation gives CSARDRRGSNQPQHF.